The sequence of this T cell receptor (beta chain) was determined in a study of OX40 agonist ivuxolimab in advanced cancers. Study-level background: Treatment of patients was with ivuxolimab, an agonistic anti-OX40 (CD134) antibody. The patients received ivuxolimab by intravenous route every 2 weeks at 0.01 to 10 mg/kg. Findings and limits, study-wide: CD8+ T cells (on average) carried more expanded clones than CD4+ T cells.

The CDR3 loop spans 14 amino acids. Per the germline V gene, CDR1 is SGHRS and CDR2 is YFSETQ. V was pared by 6 bases and J by 11 bases, with 11 bases of the junction left unmatched. Here immunoSEQ multiplex PCR was the method, and the copy in TCRdb shows in-frame clones only, minus some. This table has around 80,000 clones, around 80% appearing once. Autoimmune disease history or systemic immunosuppression disqualified patients. Concerning this clone: What it binds is not known.

The sample was CD4+ or CD8+ T cells sorted from blood, taken in a trial of the OX40 agonist ivuxolimab. The chain uses TRBV5-1 and TRBJ2-1, with TRBD2 identical over 10 bases. This TCR came from an adult with an advanced solid tumor such as melanoma, head and neck, liver or kidney cancer. DNA for the CDR3: TGCGCCAGCACGGCTAGCGGGAGTCAAGTGAAGCAGTTCTTC. Protein product: CASTASGSQVKQFF.